This is a list of T cell receptor beta chains from one sample in a study of blood T cell repertoires in COVID-19. TCRdb's table, derived via immunoSEQ multiplex PCR, lists solely in-frame clones and lacks some. The sample has about 160,000 clones; over 80% are singletons. Sequenced input: peripheral blood. These receptors all come from an elderly woman with active or convalescent COVID-19. Both conserved end residues are part of each CDR3. The D gene is left open where the match is weak. Size values are once, few and many counts, or a class for expanded clones, and some rows have none.

D	V	size	J	CDR3	DNA
TRBD1	TRBV7-9	.	TRBJ1-2	CASSQGQLIRNYGYTF	TGTGCCAGCAGCCAGGGACAGCTTATACGTAACTATGGCTACACCTTC
TRBD1	TRBV5-1	.	TRBJ1-1	CASSRQGSEAFF	TGCGCCAGCAGTCGACAGGGCTCTGAAGCTTTCTTT
.	TRBV7-8	.	TRBJ2-7	CASSLGASKTYEQYF	TGTGCCAGCAGCTTAGGGGCTAGCAAAACCTACGAGCAGTACTTC
TRBD1	TRBV5-6	.	TRBJ2-5	CASSSLPDRGGETQYF	TGTGCCAGCAGCTCTCTACCGGACAGGGGAGGGGAGACCCAGTACTTC
.	TRBV7-2	.	TRBJ1-1	CASSSMAGGTEAFF	TGTGCCAGCAGTTCCATGGCGGGGGGGACTGAAGCTTTCTTT
TRBD2	TRBV4-3	once	TRBJ2-2	CASSQGDLAGGANTGELFF	TGCGCCAGCAGCCAAGGTGACTTAGCGGGGGGTGCGAACACCGGGGAGCTGTTTTTT
TRBD2	TRBV7-2	.	TRBJ2-3	CASGLAGVDTQYF	TGTGCCAGCGGGCTAGCGGGGGTGGATACGCAGTATTTT
.	TRBV29-1	.	TRBJ1-1	CSVLVGDTEAFF	TGCAGCGTCCTGGTCGGGGACACTGAAGCTTTCTTT
.	TRBV6-5	.	TRBJ1-6	CASSSGNSPLHF	TGTGCCAGCAGTTCCGGTAATTCACCCCTCCACTTT
.	TRBV6-5	.	TRBJ1-1	CASSYSTRGNTEAFF	TGTGCCAGCAGTTACTCGACCCGGGGGAACACTGAAGCTTTCTTT
TRBD2	TRBV7-8	.	TRBJ2-3	CASSLSGTSGSTDTQYF	TGTGCCAGCAGCTTATCTGGGACTAGCGGGAGCACAGATACGCAGTATTTT
.	TRBV10-3	.	TRBJ2-2	CAINTGTVAGELFF	TGTGCCATCAATACAGGGACGGTGGCCGGGGAGCTGTTTTTT
.	TRBV11-3	once	TRBJ2-1	CASSLAGDSYNEQFF	TGTGCCAGCAGCTTAGCGGGGGACTCCTACAATGAGCAGTTCTTC
.	TRBV19	.	TRBJ2-7	CASSIGQAGYEQYF	TGTGCCAGTAGTATAGGACAGGCCGGGTACGAGCAGTACTTC
TRBD1	TRBV29-1	.	TRBJ1-2	CSVEGQGAGGYTF	TGCAGCGTTGAAGGGCAGGGGGCAGGAGGCTACACCTTC
.	TRBV6-5	.	TRBJ2-7	CASSLLGHDYEQYF	TGTGCCAGCAGCCTCCTCGGACACGACTACGAGCAGTACTTC
TRBD1	TRBV12-3/TRBV12-4	.	TRBJ1-5	CATSGTANQPQHF	TGTGCCACCTCCGGGACAGCGAATCAGCCCCAGCATTTT
.	TRBV10-3	.	TRBJ1-1	CAISEGVRDTEAFF	TGTGCCATCAGTGAGGGGGTCAGGGACACTGAAGCTTTCTTT
.	TRBV25-1	.	TRBJ2-2	CASSEYDTGELFF	TGTGCCAGCAGTGAATACGACACCGGGGAGCTGTTTTTT
.	TRBV9	once	TRBJ2-3	CASSVDSGEGTDTQYF	TGTGCCAGCAGCGTAGATTCGGGGGAGGGCACAGATACGCAGTATTTT
.	TRBV10-3	.	TRBJ1-5	CAISESGVPQHF	TGTGCCATCAGTGAGTCAGGAGTCCCCCAGCATTTT
TRBD2	TRBV9	.	TRBJ2-5	CASSVGSLAGGQETQYF	TGTGCCAGCAGCGTAGGTAGTCTAGCGGGGGGGCAGGAGACCCAGTACTTC
TRBD1	TRBV9	.	TRBJ1-4	CASSALGQFNEKLFF	TGTGCCAGCAGCGCCCTGGGACAGTTTAATGAAAAACTGTTTTTT
.	TRBV5-1	.	TRBJ2-7	CASSLRAIGGEQYF	TGCGCCAGCAGCTTAAGGGCCATCGGGGGCGAGCAGTACTTC
.	TRBV10-3	.	TRBJ2-5	CAISDPDGLGRETQYF	TGTGCCATCAGTGACCCAGACGGGTTGGGGCGGGAGACCCAGTACTTC
.	TRBV7-8	.	TRBJ1-2	CASSLSGGVDGYTF	TGTGCCAGCAGCTTAAGTGGCGGGGTAGATGGCTACACCTTC
.	TRBV10-1	.	TRBJ2-2	CASSGLPFANTGELFF	TGCGCCAGCAGTGGTCTCCCGTTCGCGAACACCGGGGAGCTGTTTTTT
TRBD1	TRBV27	.	TRBJ1-6	CASSLDRVNSPLHF	TGTGCCAGCAGTTTGGACAGGGTGAATTCACCCCTCCACTTT
.	TRBV9	.	TRBJ1-6	CASSVAPGNNSPLHF	TGTGCCAGCAGCGTAGCTCCAGGGAATAATTCACCCCTCCACTTT
.	TRBV19	.	TRBJ1-4	CASSIGDRLNEKLFF	TGTGCCAGTAGTATCGGCGACAGACTCAATGAAAAACTGTTTTTT
.	TRBV30	.	TRBJ1-2	CAWSVQAGYTF	TGTGCCTGGAGTGTACAGGCAGGCTACACCTTC
.	TRBV19	.	TRBJ2-1	CASSRASGFSSYNEQFF	TGTGCCAGTAGTAGGGCCAGTGGGTTCAGCTCCTACAATGAGCAGTTCTTC
TRBD1	TRBV6-5	.	TRBJ1-2	CASSNDRGWYTF	TGTGCCAGCAGTAATGACAGGGGTTGGTACACCTTC
.	TRBV4-2	.	TRBJ1-5	CASSQERGKGDQPQHF	TGTGCCAGCAGCCAAGAGCGAGGCAAGGGGGATCAGCCCCAGCATTTT
.	TRBV10-2	.	TRBJ1-5	CASSESVTVYSNQPQHF	TGCGCCAGCAGTGAGTCAGTGACAGTCTATAGCAATCAGCCCCAGCATTTT
.	TRBV6-5	.	TRBJ1-1	CASSSFRGAFF	TGTGCCAGCAGTTCCTTCCGCGGGGCTTTCTTT
.	TRBV27	.	TRBJ1-2	CASSLMAGVDYGYTF	TGTGCCAGCAGTTTAATGGCAGGGGTCGACTATGGCTACACCTTC
.	TRBV2	.	TRBJ1-1	CASSVRARTEAFF	TGTGCCAGCAGTGTCAGGGCAAGGACTGAAGCTTTCTTT
TRBD1	TRBV19	.	TRBJ1-5	CASKWTGGDQPQHF	TGTGCCAGTAAGTGGACAGGTGGGGATCAGCCCCAGCATTTT
.	TRBV19	.	TRBJ1-5	CASDTYSNQPQHF	TGTGCCAGCGACACCTATAGCAATCAGCCCCAGCATTTT
TRBD1	TRBV18	.	TRBJ1-3	CASSSTGAGNTIYF	TGTGCCAGCTCGTCGACAGGGGCTGGAAACACCATATATTTT
TRBD1	TRBV5-6	.	TRBJ1-2	CASTSQGFGYTF	TGTGCCAGCACCTCACAGGGGTTCGGCTACACCTTC
TRBD1	TRBV15	.	TRBJ1-2	CATSREGTGSYGYTF	TGTGCCACCAGCAGAGAGGGGACAGGGAGCTATGGCTACACCTTC
.	TRBV7-2	few	TRBJ1-5	CASSKQGAQPQHF	TGTGCCAGCAGCAAACAGGGCGCACAGCCCCAGCATTTT
.	TRBV19	.	TRBJ1-2	CASSIGQTTNGYTF	TGTGCCAGTAGTATAGGCCAGACCACTAATGGCTACACCTTC
TRBD2	TRBV20-1	.	TRBJ2-1	CSASDPSGLYNEQFF	TGCAGTGCTAGTGATCCTAGCGGCCTATACAATGAGCAGTTCTTC
TRBD1	TRBV20-1	.	TRBJ1-1	CSASRQGGEAFF	TGCAGTGCTAGTCGACAGGGGGGAGAAGCTTTCTTT
.	TRBV7-2	.	TRBJ2-6	CASSLQGAGANVLTF	TGTGCCAGCAGCTTACAGGGCGCTGGGGCCAACGTCCTGACTTTC
.	TRBV7-9	.	TRBJ2-5	CASRPAGETQYF	TGTGCCAGCCGACCTGCGGGGGAGACCCAGTACTTC
.	TRBV9	.	TRBJ2-7	CASSVATGYEQYF	TGTGCCAGCAGCGTAGCTACAGGGTACGAGCAGTACTTC
TRBD1	TRBV3-1/TRBV3-2	.	TRBJ1-3	CASRRQGVGTIYF	TGTGCCAGCAGACGACAGGGGGTCGGCACCATATATTTT
.	TRBV20-1	.	TRBJ1-3	CSASAEVSGNTIYF	TGCAGTGCTAGTGCAGAGGTTTCTGGAAACACCATATATTTT
TRBD1	TRBV5-6	.	TRBJ2-5	CASSLRQGASQETQYF	TGTGCCAGCAGCTTGAGGCAGGGGGCTTCCCAAGAGACCCAGTACTTC
.	TRBV3-1/TRBV3-2	.	TRBJ1-1	CASSQLYTGDTEAFF	TGTGCCAGCAGCCAACTCTACACCGGGGACACTGAAGCTTTCTTT
.	TRBV4-3	.	TRBJ1-6	CASSQDKGKGSPLHF	TGCGCCAGCAGCCAAGATAAGGGGAAAGGCTCACCCCTCCACTTT